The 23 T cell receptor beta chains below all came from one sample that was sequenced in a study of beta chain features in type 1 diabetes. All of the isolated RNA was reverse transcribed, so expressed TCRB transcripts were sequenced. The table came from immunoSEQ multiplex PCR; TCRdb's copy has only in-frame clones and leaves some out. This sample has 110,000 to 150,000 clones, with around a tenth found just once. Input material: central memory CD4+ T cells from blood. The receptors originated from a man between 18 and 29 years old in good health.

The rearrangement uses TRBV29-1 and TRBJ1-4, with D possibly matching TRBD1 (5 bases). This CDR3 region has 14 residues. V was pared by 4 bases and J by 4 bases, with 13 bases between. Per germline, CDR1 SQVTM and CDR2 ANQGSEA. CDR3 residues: CSVARAGYNEKLFF. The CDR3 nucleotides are TGCAGCGTTGCAAGGGCAGGGTATAATGAAAAACTGTTTTTT.

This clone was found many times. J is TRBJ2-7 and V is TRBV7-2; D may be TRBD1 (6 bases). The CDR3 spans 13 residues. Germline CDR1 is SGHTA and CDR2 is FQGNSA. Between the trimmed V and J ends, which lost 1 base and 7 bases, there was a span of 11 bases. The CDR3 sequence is CASSLETGLEQYF. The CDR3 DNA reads TGTGCCAGCAGCTTAGAGACAGGCTTAGAGCAGTACTTC.

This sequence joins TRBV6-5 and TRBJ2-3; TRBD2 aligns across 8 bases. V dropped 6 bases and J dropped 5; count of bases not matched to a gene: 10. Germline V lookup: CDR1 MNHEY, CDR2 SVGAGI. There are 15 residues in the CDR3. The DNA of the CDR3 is TGTGCCAGCAGCTTTAGCGGGGAATGGCAAGATACGCAGTATTTT. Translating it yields CASSFSGEWQDTQYF.

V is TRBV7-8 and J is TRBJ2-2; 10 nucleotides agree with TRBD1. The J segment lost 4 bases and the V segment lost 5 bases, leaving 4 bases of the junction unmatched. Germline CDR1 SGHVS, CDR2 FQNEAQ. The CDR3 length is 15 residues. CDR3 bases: TGTGCCAGCAGCCAGGACAGGGGGATCACCGGGGAGCTGTTTTTT. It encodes CASSQDRGITGELFF. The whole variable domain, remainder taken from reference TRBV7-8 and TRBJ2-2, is GAGVSQSPRYKVAKRGQDVALRCDPISGHVSLFWYQQALGQGPEFLTYFQNEAQLDKSGLPSDRFFAERPEGSVSTLKIQRTQQEDSAVYLCASSQDRGITGELFFGEGSRLTVL.

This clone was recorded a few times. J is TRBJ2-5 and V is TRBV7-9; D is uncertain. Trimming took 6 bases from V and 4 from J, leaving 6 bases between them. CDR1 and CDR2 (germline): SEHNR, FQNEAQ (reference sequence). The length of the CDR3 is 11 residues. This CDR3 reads CASSTGETQYF. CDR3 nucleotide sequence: TGTGCCAGCAGTACTGGAGAGACCCAGTACTTC.

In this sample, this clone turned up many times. The CDR3 DNA reads as TGTGCCAGCAGCTTGGAAGGGACAGGGAGGCTTTCGGAGACCCAGTACTTC. Encoded protein: CASSLEGTGRLSETQYF. The rearrangement links TRBV5-6 to TRBJ2-5, with 9 bases matching TRBD1. V was clipped by 0 bases and J by 5 bases; unmatched bases: 11. The CDR3 runs 17 residues. The germline V gene encodes CDR1 SGHDT and CDR2 YYEEEE.

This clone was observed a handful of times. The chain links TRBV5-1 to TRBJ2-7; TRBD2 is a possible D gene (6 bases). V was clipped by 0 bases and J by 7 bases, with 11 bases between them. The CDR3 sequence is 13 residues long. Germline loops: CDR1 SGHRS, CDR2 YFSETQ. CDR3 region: CASSLEGGREQYF. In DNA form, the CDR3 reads TGCGCCAGCAGCTTGGAAGGAGGGCGTGAGCAGTACTTC.

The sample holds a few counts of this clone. The CDR3 DNA sequence: TGTGCCAGTAGGCGAGCGGGGATGAGCACAGATACGCAGTATTTT. Its protein product is CASRRAGMSTDTQYF. This chain uses TRBV19 with TRBJ2-3; 7 nucleotides align to TRBD2. The germline gives CDR1 LNHDA, CDR2 SQIVND (reference sequence). V was clipped by 6 bases and J by 0 bases; unmatched bases: 6. This CDR3 comprises 15 residues.

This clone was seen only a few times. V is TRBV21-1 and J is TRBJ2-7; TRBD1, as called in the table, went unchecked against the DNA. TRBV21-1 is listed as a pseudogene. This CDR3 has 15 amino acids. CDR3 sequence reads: CASSKVHRVRYEQYF. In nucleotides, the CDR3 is TGTGCCAGCAGCAAAGTACACAGGGTACGGTACGAGCAGTACTTC.

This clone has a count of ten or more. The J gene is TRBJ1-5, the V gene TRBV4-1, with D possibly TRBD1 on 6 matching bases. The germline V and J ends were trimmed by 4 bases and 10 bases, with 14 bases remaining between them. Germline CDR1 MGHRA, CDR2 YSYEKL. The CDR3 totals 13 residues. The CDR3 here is CASSPRTGSPQHF. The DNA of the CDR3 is TGCGCCAGCAGCCCCAGAACAGGGTCACCCCAGCATTTT.

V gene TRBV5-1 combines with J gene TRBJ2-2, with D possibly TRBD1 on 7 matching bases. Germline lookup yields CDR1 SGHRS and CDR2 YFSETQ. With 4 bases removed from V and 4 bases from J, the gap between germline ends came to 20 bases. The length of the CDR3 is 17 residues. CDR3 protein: CASSPGAGGKSTGELFF. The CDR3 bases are TGCGCCAGCAGCCCAGGAGCAGGGGGGAAGAGCACCGGGGAGCTGTTTTTT.

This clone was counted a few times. CDR3 DNA sequence: TGTGCCAGCAGCTTAGATCTAGCGGGGGGGCCTTCATCGGAGACCCAGTACTTC. It translates to CASSLDLAGGPSSETQYF. The chain joins TRBV11-2 to TRBJ2-5, with 12 bases that match TRBD2. This CDR3 has 18 residues. In germline, CDR1 is SGHAT, CDR2 FQNNGV. Trimming took 0 bases from V and 5 from J; bases not matched to a gene: 10.

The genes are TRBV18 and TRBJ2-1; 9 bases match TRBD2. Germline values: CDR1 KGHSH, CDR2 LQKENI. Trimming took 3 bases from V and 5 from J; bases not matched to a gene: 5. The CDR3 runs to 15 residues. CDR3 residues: CASSPSSGANNEQFF. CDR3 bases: TGTGCCAGCTCACCCTCTAGCGGGGCTAACAATGAGCAGTTCTTC.

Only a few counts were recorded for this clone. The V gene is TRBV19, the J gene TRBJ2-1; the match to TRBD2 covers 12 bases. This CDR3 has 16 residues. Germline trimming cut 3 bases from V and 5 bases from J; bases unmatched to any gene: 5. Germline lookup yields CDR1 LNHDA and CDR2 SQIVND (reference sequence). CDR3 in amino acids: CASSIRTSGVDNEQFF. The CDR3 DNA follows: TGTGCCAGTAGTATCCGGACTAGCGGGGTGGACAATGAGCAGTTCTTC.

This CDR3 reads CASSYGRGQGDEKLFF. The CDR3 nucleotides read TGTGCCAGCAGCTATGGAAGGGGGCAGGGGGATGAAAAACTGTTTTTT. V usage is TRBV5-4 and J usage is TRBJ1-4, with 7 bases fitting TRBD1. The trim removed 3 bases at V and 6 bases at J, leaving 11 bases unmatched. The CDR3 loop spans 16 amino acids. Per germline, CDR1 SGHNT and CDR2 YYREEE (reference sequence).

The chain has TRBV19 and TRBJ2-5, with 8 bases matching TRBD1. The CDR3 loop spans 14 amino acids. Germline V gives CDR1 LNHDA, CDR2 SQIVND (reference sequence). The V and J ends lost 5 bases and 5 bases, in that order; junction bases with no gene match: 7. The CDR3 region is CASSPGQVRETQYF. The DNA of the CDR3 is TGTGCCAGTAGTCCGGGACAGGTTCGGGAGACCCAGTACTTC.

The CDR3 region is CTSSQEFLAGGYNEQFF. The CDR3, as DNA: TGCACCAGCAGCCAAGAATTCCTAGCGGGGGGCTACAATGAGCAGTTCTTC. The chain combines TRBV1 with TRBJ2-1; TRBD2 was called by the table and not checked on the DNA. TRBV1 represents a pseudogene. This CDR3 spans 17 amino acids.

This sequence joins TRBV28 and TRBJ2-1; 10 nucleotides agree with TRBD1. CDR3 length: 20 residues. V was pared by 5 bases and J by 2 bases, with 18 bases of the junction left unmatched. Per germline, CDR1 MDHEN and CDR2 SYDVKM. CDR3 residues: CASSPNLGTGVKSAYNEQFF. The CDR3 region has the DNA TGTGCCAGCAGTCCCAACCTCGGGACAGGGGTTAAGTCGGCCTACAATGAGCAGTTCTTC.

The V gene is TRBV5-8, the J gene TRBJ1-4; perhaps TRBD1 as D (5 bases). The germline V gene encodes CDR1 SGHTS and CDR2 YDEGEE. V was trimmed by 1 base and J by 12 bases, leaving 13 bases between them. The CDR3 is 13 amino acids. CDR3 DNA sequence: TGTGCCAGCAGCTTGCTTCGCAGGGAGGAACTGTTTTTT. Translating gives CASSLLRREELFF.

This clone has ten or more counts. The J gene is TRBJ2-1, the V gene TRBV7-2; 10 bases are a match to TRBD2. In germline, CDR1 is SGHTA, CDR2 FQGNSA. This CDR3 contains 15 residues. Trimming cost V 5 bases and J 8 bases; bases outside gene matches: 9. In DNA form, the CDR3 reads TGTGCCAGCAGCAAAGATAGCGGGGGGTGGGATGAGCAGTTCTTC. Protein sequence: CASSKDSGGWDEQFF.

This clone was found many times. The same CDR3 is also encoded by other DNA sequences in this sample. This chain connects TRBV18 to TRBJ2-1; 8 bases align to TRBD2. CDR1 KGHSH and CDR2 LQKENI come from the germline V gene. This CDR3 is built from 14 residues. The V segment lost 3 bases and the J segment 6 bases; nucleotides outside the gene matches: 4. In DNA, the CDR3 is TGTGCCAGCTCACCGGGACGGGGGGGCAATGAGCAGTTCTTC. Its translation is CASSPGRGGNEQFF.

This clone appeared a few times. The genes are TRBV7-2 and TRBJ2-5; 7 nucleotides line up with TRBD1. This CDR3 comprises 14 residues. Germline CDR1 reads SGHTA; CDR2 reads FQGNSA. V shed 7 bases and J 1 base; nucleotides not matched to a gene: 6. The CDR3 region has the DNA TGTGCCAGCAAACGGGACAGCCTCCAAGAGACCCAGTACTTC. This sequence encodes CASKRDSLQETQYF.

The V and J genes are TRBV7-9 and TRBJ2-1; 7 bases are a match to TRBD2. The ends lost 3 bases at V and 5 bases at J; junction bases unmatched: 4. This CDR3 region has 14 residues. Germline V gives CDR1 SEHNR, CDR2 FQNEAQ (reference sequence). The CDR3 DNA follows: TGTGCCAGCAGCTTTTCTAGCGGACACAATGAGCAGTTCTTC. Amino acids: CASSFSSGHNEQFF.